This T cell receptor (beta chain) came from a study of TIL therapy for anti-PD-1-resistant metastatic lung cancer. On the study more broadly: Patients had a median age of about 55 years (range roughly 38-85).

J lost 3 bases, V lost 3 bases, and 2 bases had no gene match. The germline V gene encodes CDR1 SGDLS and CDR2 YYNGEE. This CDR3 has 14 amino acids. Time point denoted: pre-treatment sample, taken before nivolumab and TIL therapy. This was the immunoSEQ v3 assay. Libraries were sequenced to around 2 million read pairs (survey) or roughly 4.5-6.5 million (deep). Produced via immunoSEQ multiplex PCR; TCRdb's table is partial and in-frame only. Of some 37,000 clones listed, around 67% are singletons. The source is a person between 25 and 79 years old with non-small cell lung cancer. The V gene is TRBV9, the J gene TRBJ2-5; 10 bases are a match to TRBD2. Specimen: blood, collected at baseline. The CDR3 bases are TGTGCCAGCAGCGCGAGCGGGAGGGAAGAGACCCAGTACTTC. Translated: CASSASGREETQYF.